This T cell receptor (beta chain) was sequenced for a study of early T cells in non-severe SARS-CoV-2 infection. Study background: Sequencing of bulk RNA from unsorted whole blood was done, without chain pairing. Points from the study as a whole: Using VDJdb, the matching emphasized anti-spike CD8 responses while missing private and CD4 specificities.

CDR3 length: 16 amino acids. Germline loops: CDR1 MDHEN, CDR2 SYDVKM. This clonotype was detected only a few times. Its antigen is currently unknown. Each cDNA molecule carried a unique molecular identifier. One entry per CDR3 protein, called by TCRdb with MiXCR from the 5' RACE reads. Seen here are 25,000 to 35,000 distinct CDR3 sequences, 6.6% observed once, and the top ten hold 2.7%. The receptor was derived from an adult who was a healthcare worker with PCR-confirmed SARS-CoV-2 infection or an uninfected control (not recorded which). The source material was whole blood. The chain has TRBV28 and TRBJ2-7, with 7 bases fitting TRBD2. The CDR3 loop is CAAGLAALGTSYEQYF. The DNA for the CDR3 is TGTGCAGCGGGGCTTGCCGCCTTAGGAACGTCCTACGAGCAGTACTTC.